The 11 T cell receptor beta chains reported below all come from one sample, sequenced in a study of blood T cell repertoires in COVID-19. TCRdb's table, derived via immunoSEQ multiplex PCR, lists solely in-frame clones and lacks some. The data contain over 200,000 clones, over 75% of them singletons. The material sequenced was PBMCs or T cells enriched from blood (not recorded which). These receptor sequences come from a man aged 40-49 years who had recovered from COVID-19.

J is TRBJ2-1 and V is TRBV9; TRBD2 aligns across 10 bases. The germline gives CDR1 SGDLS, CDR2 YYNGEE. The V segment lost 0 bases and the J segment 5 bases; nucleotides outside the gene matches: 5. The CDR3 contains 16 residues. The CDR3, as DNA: TGTGCCAGCAGCGTAGGCATGAGCGGGAGGGACAATGAGCAGTTCTTC. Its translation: CASSVGMSGRDNEQFF.

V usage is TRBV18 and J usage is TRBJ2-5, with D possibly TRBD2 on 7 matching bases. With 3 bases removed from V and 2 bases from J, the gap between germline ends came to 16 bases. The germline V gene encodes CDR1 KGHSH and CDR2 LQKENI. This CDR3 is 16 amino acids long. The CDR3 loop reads CASSPVRTRGQETQYF. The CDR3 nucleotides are TGTGCCAGCTCACCTGTCCGGACTAGGGGGCAAGAGACCCAGTACTTC.

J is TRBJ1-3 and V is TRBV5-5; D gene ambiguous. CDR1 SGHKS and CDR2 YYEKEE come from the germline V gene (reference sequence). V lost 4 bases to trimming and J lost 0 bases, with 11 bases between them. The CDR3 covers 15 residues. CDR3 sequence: CASSPIFSSGNTIYF. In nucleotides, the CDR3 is TGTGCCAGCAGCCCGATTTTCAGCTCTGGAAACACCATATATTTT.

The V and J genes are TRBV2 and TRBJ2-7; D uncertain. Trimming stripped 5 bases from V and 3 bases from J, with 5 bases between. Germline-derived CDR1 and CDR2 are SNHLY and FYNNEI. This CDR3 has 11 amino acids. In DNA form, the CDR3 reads TGTGCCAGCAGTTTCGTCTACGAGCAGTACTTC. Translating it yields CASSFVYEQYF. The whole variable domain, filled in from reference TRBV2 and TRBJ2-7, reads EPEVTQTPSHQVTQMGQEVILRCVPISNHLYFYWYRQILGQKVEFLVSFYNNEISEKSEIFDDQFSVERPDGSNFTLKIRSTKLEDSAMYFCASSFVYEQYFGPGTRLTVT.

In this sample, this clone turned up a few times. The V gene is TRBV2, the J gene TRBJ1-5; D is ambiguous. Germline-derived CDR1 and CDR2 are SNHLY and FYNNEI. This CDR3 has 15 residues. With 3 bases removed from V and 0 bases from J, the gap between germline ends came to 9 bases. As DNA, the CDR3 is TGTGCCAGCAGTGAGGATGGACTTAGCAATCAGCCCCAGCATTTT. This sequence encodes CASSEDGLSNQPQHF.

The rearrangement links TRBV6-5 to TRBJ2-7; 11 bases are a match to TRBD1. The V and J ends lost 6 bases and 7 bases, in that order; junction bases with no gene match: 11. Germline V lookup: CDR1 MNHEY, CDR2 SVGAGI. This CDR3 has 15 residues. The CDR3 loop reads CASRGDRGLSGEQYF. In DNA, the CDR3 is TGTGCCAGCAGGGGGGACAGGGGGTTGTCGGGGGAGCAGTACTTC.

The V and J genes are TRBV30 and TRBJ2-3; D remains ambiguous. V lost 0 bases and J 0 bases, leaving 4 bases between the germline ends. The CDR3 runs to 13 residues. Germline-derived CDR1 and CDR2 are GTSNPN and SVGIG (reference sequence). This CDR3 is CAWSVRSTDTQYF. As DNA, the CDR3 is TGTGCCTGGAGTGTGCGGAGCACAGATACGCAGTATTTT.

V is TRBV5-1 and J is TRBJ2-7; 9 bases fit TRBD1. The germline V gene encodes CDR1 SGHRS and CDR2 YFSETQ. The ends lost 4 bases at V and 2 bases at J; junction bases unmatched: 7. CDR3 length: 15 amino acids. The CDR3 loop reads CASSHGTGITYEQYF. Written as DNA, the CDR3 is TGCGCCAGCAGCCACGGGACAGGGATTACCTACGAGCAGTACTTC. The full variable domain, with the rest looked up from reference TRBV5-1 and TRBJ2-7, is KAGVTQTPRYLIKTRGQQVTLSCSPISGHRSVSWYQQTPGQGLQFLFEYFSETQRNKGNFPGRFSGRQFSNSRSEMNVSTLELGDSALYLCASSHGTGITYEQYFGPGTRLTVT.

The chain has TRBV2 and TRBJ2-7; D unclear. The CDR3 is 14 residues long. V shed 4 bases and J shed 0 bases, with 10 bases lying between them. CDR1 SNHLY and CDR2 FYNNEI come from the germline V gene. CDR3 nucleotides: TGTGCCAGCAGTGGGCATATCGTCTCCTACGAGCAGTACTTC. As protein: CASSGHIVSYEQYF.

The CDR3 protein is CASSQGWTGGAGGYGYTF. The DNA of the CDR3 is TGTGCCAGCAGCCAAGGATGGACAGGGGGCGCGGGGGGTTATGGCTACACCTTC. The J gene is TRBJ1-2, the V gene TRBV3-1 (or the pseudogene TRBV3-2); the match to TRBD1 covers 11 bases. V dropped 1 base and J dropped 5; count of bases not matched to a gene: 12. This CDR3 spans 18 amino acids. Germline loops: CDR1 LGHDT, CDR2 YNNKEL (reference sequence).

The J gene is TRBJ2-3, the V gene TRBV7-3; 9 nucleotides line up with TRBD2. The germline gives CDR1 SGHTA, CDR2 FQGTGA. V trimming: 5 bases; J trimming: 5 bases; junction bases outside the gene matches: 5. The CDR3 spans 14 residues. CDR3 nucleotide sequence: TGTGCCAGCAGCCGTAGCGGGGGCGGAGATACGCAGTATTTT. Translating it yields CASSRSGGGDTQYF.